This T cell receptor beta chain was sequenced during a study of cytomegalovirus exposure and HLA in healthy donors. Study findings and constraints: Generally TCR sequences proved uncommon, though certain public TCRs appeared in numerous donors.

The V gene's germline CDR1 is MNHEY and CDR2 SMNVEV (reference sequence). This CDR3 is 15 amino acids long. Trimming at V came to 4 bases and at J to 4 bases, leaving 6 bases not matched to a gene. Comment on this clone: Antigen specificity is unknown.

Clones were sequenced by immunoSEQ multiplex PCR, and TCRdb holds only the in-frame ones, with some missing. Among roughly 150,000 clones, around 84% were seen once, and the ten largest hold less than 9%. Source material: PBMCs. The rearrangement uses TRBV27 and TRBJ2-1, with TRBD1 matching over 8 bases. This sequence originates from a man between 18 and 29 years old in good health and CMV-seropositive. The DNA of the CDR3 is TGTGCCAGCAGTTCCGGGACAGGACTTTACAATGAGCAGTTCTTC. As protein: CASSSGTGLYNEQFF.